These 30 T cell receptor beta chains came from one sample sequenced in a study of early stage breast cancer tumors. Sequencing was performed with immunoSEQ multiplex PCR; in TCRdb, only in-frame clones are kept and a portion is missing. The table lists 35,000 to 45,000 clones, under 80% of them singletons. The sample was blood. All receptors derive from a person aged 55 to 75 with breast cancer.

This chain uses TRBV4-1 with TRBJ2-1, with D hard to call. V lost 6 bases to trimming and J lost 2 bases, with 11 bases between them. Germline CDR1 reads MGHRA; CDR2 reads YSYEKL. The CDR3 covers 14 residues. The CDR3 DNA sequence: TGCGCCAGCAGGCAACCCTGGGCCTACAATGAGCAGTTCTTC. Its translation: CASRQPWAYNEQFF.

This clone appeared a few times. The rearrangement joins TRBV15 to TRBJ1-5; TRBD1 agrees at 7 bases. Germline loops: CDR1 LNHNV, CDR2 YYDKDF (reference sequence). The V gene end was trimmed by 3 bases and the J gene end by 2 bases; junction bases not matched to a gene: 7. The CDR3 is made up of 16 amino acids. CDR3 bases: TGTGCCACCAGCAGCTCCCGCCAGGGGGGCAATCAGCCCCAGCATTTT. Encoded protein: CATSSSRQGGNQPQHF.

Only one count was recorded for this clone. The rearrangement links TRBV27 to TRBJ1-5; 7 bases align to TRBD1. CDR3 length equals 15 residues. Trimming cost V 5 bases and J 0 bases; bases outside gene matches: 4. Germline values: CDR1 MNHEY, CDR2 SMNVEV (reference sequence). CDR3 sequence (DNA): TGTGCCAGCAGTCCCTGGGACAGTAGCAATCAGCCCCAGCATTTT. It codes for CASSPWDSSNQPQHF.

The chain has TRBV6-4 and TRBJ2-3; 9 bases agree with TRBD2. CDR1 and CDR2 (germline): MRHNA, SNTAGT. The V segment lost 4 bases and the J segment 4 bases; nucleotides outside the gene matches: 6. This CDR3 is 15 amino acids long. The CDR3 bases are TGTGCCAGCAGTGCGGGACTAGCAGATTCAGATACGCAGTATTTT. It specifies CASSAGLADSDTQYF.

DNA for the CDR3: TGTGCCAGCAGCCTGGCAGGGGCCTACGAGCAGTACTTC. Amino acid sequence: CASSLAGAYEQYF. V and J are TRBV11-3 and TRBJ2-7, with D perhaps TRBD1 (6 bases). The V gene lost 5 bases and the J gene lost 2 bases, with 10 bases spanning the gap. The CDR3 length is 13 residues. Germline CDR1 and CDR2: SGHNT and YENEEA.

This chain joins TRBV18 and TRBJ1-2; no clear D gene. The CDR3 runs 14 residues. V lost 1 base, J lost 1 base, and 7 bases lay in between. Germline values: CDR1 KGHSH, CDR2 LQKENI. CDR3 loop: CASSPLAVNYGYTF. The CDR3 DNA follows: TGTGCCAGCTCACCACTAGCGGTTAACTATGGCTACACCTTC.

The rearrangement joins TRBV7-8 to TRBJ2-3; 12 bases map to TRBD2. Looked up from germline, CDR1 is SGHVS and CDR2 is FQNEAQ. The CDR3 length is 18 residues. J gave up 3 bases and V 2 bases, and 9 bases lay outside the gene matches. The CDR3 sequence: CASSLRASGRAPTDTQYF. CDR3 DNA sequence: TGTGCCAGCAGCTTAAGGGCTAGCGGGAGGGCCCCGACAGATACGCAGTATTTT.

The chain has TRBV10-3 and TRBJ2-3; TRBD2 matches at 7 bases. This CDR3 comprises 15 residues. In germline, CDR1 is ENHRY, CDR2 SYGVKD. The J segment lost 1 base and the V segment lost 2 bases, leaving 3 bases of the junction unmatched. Here the CDR3 reads CAISEITSGTDTQYF. DNA of the CDR3: TGTGCCATCAGTGAGATTACTAGCGGCACAGATACGCAGTATTTT.

The rearrangement joins TRBV11-3 to TRBJ2-2; possibly TRBD1 for D (5 bases). Germline-derived CDR1 and CDR2 are SGHNT and YENEEA. The CDR3 length is 16 residues. Trimming removed 6 bases from V and 4 bases from J, with 18 bases in between. The CDR3 region is CASSHRISTGTGELFF. The CDR3 region has the DNA TGTGCCAGCAGTCACAGGATCTCGACGGGCACCGGGGAGCTGTTTTTT. Variable domain in full (rest from reference TRBV11-3 and TRBJ2-2): EAGVVQSPRYKIIEKKQPVAFWCNPISGHNTLYWYLQNLGQGPELLIRYENEEAVDDSQLPKDRFSAERLKGVDSTLKIQPAELGDSAVYLCASSHRISTGTGELFFGEGSRLTVL.

There are a few counts of this clone. V usage is TRBV11-2 and J usage is TRBJ1-6; 7 nucleotides align to TRBD1. Germline assignment: CDR1 SGHAT and CDR2 FQNNGV. The CDR3 loop spans 14 amino acids. Unmatched junction bases numbered 5, after V lost 1 base and J lost 11 bases. This CDR3 reads CASSLAGGLPPLHF. CDR3 sequence (DNA): TGTGCCAGCAGCTTAGCAGGGGGGCTTCCACCCCTCCACTTT.

The gene calls are TRBV5-1 and TRBJ2-5, with TRBD2 as a possible D gene (6 bases). The CDR3 is 14 residues long. Trimming took off 4 bases at V and 5 bases at J, with 15 bases between the two ends. Germline V gene lookup returns CDR1 SGHRS and CDR2 YFSETQ. CDR3 residues: CASSLGTPPETQYF. The DNA of the CDR3 is TGCGCCAGCAGCCTCGGGACTCCTCCTGAGACCCAGTACTTC.

The chain joins TRBV19 to TRBJ1-6; a weak D match, TRBD1 (5 bases). The germline V gene encodes CDR1 LNHDA and CDR2 SQIVND (reference sequence). The CDR3 consists of 16 residues. V was shortened by 0 bases and J by 3 bases, with 9 bases between the two germline ends. The DNA for the CDR3 is TGTGCCAGTAGTATAGATGGGACGCACTATAATTCACCCCTCCACTTT. This codes for CASSIDGTHYNSPLHF.

The chain combines TRBV7-2 with TRBJ2-1; 14 nucleotides match TRBD2. Losses at the gene ends were 1 base for V and 9 bases for J; bases not matched to a gene: 2. The CDR3 contains 15 residues. Germline loops: CDR1 SGHTA, CDR2 FQGNSA. The CDR3 DNA is TGTGCCAGCAGCTTAGGACTAGCGGGAGGGGGTGAGCAGTTCTTC. This sequence encodes CASSLGLAGGGEQFF.

The rearrangement links TRBV9 to TRBJ1-6, with D possibly TRBD1 on 5 matching bases. The CDR3 has 15 amino acids. Germline V gives CDR1 SGDLS, CDR2 YYNGEE. Trimming took off 0 bases at V and 5 bases at J, with 9 bases between the two ends. CDR3 nucleotides: TGTGCCAGCAGCGTAGGGGAGGGGCATAATTCACCCCTCCACTTT. Protein: CASSVGEGHNSPLHF. The full variable domain, in which reference TRBV9 and TRBJ1-6 provide the parts outside the CDR3, is DSGVTQTPKHLITATGQRVTLRCSPRSGDLSVYWYQQSLDQGLQFLIQYYNGEERAKGNILERFSAQQFPDLHSELNLSSLELGDSALYFCASSVGEGHNSPLHFGNGTRLTVT.

This sequence joins TRBV4-2 and TRBJ1-4; 7 nucleotides agree with TRBD1. Germline trimming cut 1 base from V and 5 bases from J; bases unmatched to any gene: 13. Germline V CDR1 and CDR2: LGHNA, YNFKEQ. The CDR3 length is 18 residues. The CDR3, as DNA: TGTGCCAGCAGCCAAGCCACCTCACCGACAGGGACCAATGAAAAACTGTTTTTT. Translation gives CASSQATSPTGTNEKLFF.

CDR3 bases: TGTGCCAGCGTGGGGGACGGGTGGGGGGAGCTGTTTTTT. Protein sequence: CASVGDGWGELFF. V gene TRBV6-5 combines with J gene TRBJ2-2, with D perhaps matching TRBD1 or TRBD2 (5 bases each). The CDR3 runs to 13 residues. Germline CDR1 and CDR2: MNHEY and SVGAGI. V was cut by 8 bases and J by 8 bases, with 15 bases left in between.

The V gene is TRBV27, the J gene TRBJ2-3; 13 nucleotides line up with TRBD2. J lost 1 base, V lost 5 bases, and 6 bases had no gene match. CDR1 MNHEY and CDR2 SMNVEV come from the germline V gene (reference sequence). The CDR3 has 17 residues. The CDR3 nucleotides are TGTGCCAGCAGTCCTACTGGGACTAGCGGGGGCACAGATACGCAGTATTTT. Translating it yields CASSPTGTSGGTDTQYF.

This clone turned up a few times. Relative to the germline gene, one junction end is altered; a read error may explain this. This rearrangement joins TRBV5-8 to TRBJ1-1; a possible D gene is TRBD1 (6 bases). The CDR3 is made up of 13 amino acids. Germline V gene data show CDR1 as SGHTS and CDR2 as YDEGEE. CDR3 nucleotide sequence: TGTGCCAGCAGAAACCGCGGGACACGTGTTCTATCCTTT. It translates to CASRNRGTRVLSF.

The J gene is TRBJ2-7, the V gene TRBV28, with TRBD2 matching over 8 bases. This CDR3 comprises 15 residues. V dropped 3 bases and J dropped 4; count of bases not matched to a gene: 8. Germline V gene lookup returns CDR1 MDHEN and CDR2 SYDVKM. As DNA, the CDR3 is TGTGCCAGCAGTTTGGTATCGGGAGGGCTGTACGAGCAGTACTTC. Protein: CASSLVSGGLYEQYF.

This clone showed up just once. The rearrangement links TRBV2 to TRBJ1-5, with D possibly being TRBD1 (5 bases). Per the germline V gene, CDR1 is SNHLY and CDR2 is FYNNEI. With 4 bases removed from V and 2 bases from J, the gap between germline ends came to 12 bases. This CDR3 spans 15 amino acids. CDR3 nucleotides: TGTGCCAGCAGTGTCGACAGAGTGGGCAATCAGCCCCAGCATTTT. Translation gives CASSVDRVGNQPQHF.

The gene calls are TRBV25-1 and TRBJ1-1, with TRBD1 as a possible D gene (6 bases). The V end was cut by 4 bases, the J end by 5 bases, with 14 bases between. CDR1 is MGHDK and CDR2 is SYGVNS in the germline V gene. The length of the CDR3 is 14 residues. The CDR3 coding sequence is TGTGCCAGCAGTGGTCGGAGGGGGTCGACTGAAGCTTTCTTT. Translating it yields CASSGRRGSTEAFF.

This sequence joins TRBV12-5 and TRBJ1-2; D gene uncertain. The ends were cut back, 1 base at V and 6 bases at J, with 9 bases in the middle. CDR1 is LGHNT and CDR2 is FRNRAP in the germline V gene. This CDR3 has 13 amino acids. CDR3 amino acids: CASGLGNRDGYTF. CDR3 in DNA: TGTGCTAGTGGTTTGGGTAATCGGGATGGCTACACCTTC.

V gene TRBV4-2 combines with J gene TRBJ2-4; D is uncertain. CDR3 length equals 15 residues. Germline CDR1 and CDR2: LGHNA and YNFKEQ. The V and J ends lost 3 bases and 0 bases respectively, with 9 bases between them. CDR3 protein: CASSHAYLAKNIQYF. CDR3 nucleotides: TGTGCCAGCAGCCACGCCTACCTAGCCAAAAACATTCAGTACTTC.

This rearrangement joins TRBV25-1 to TRBJ1-4; D may be TRBD1 (5 bases). The CDR3 contains 16 residues. Germline V gene data show CDR1 as MGHDK and CDR2 as SYGVNS. Trimming left V 0 bases short and J 4 bases short, with 12 bases between. CDR3 sequence reads: CASSEYRGRGNEKLFF. DNA of the CDR3: TGTGCCAGCAGTGAATATCGGGGACGTGGTAATGAAAAACTGTTTTTT.

The V gene is TRBV2, the J gene TRBJ2-3, with 8 bases that match TRBD2. Trimming cost V 2 bases and J 3 bases; bases outside gene matches: 10. The germline V gene encodes CDR1 SNHLY and CDR2 FYNNEI. The CDR3 sequence is 17 residues long. The CDR3 coding sequence is TGTGCCAGCAGTGAATTCAGGAGGGGCGGGGGGACAGATACGCAGTATTTT. It is translated as CASSEFRRGGGTDTQYF.

This sequence joins TRBV5-1 and TRBJ1-3; 7 bases map to TRBD1. CDR3 length equals 14 residues. Germline CDR1 and CDR2: SGHRS and YFSETQ. V lost 4 bases and J lost 8; bases outside the gene matches: 9. CDR3 sequence: CASSAGTVADTIYF. DNA of the CDR3: TGCGCCAGCAGCGCGGGGACAGTCGCGGACACCATATATTTT.

The CDR3 protein is CASRTGVGAEAFF. The CDR3 DNA follows: TGTGCCAGCAGGACAGGAGTAGGCGCTGAAGCTTTCTTT. The rearrangement links TRBV27 to TRBJ1-1, with TRBD1 as a possible D gene (6 bases). V was pared by 6 bases and J by 6 bases, with 14 bases between. The CDR3 spans 13 residues. The germline V gene has CDR1 MNHEY and CDR2 SMNVEV (reference sequence).

This chain connects TRBV28 to TRBJ1-4; D ambiguous. V shed 5 bases and J shed 7 bases, with 14 bases lying between them. This CDR3 is built from 14 residues. CDR1 is MDHEN, CDR2 SYDVKM, per germline. The CDR3 protein is CASSPFEGIEKLFF. CDR3 nucleotides: TGTGCCAGCAGTCCCTTTGAAGGAATTGAAAAACTGTTTTTT.

This chain joins TRBV6-1 and TRBJ2-7; no clear D. Germline CDR1 MNHNS, CDR2 SASEGT. This CDR3 is built from 10 residues. The V and J ends lost 7 bases and 4 bases respectively, with 5 bases between them. CDR3 nucleotide sequence: TGTGCCAGCACCGGGTACGAGCAGTACTTC. It yields the protein CASTGYEQYF.

This chain connects TRBV28 to TRBJ2-7; TRBD1 matches at 9 bases. The CDR3 is 15 residues long. Germline V gene sequence: CDR1 MDHEN, CDR2 SYDVKM. The V segment lost 3 bases and the J segment 0 bases; nucleotides outside the gene matches: 3. In DNA form, the CDR3 reads TGTGCCAGCAGTTTCTCGGGACAGGGCTCCTACGAGCAGTACTTC. Protein product: CASSFSGQGSYEQYF.